Shown below are 32 T cell receptor beta chains from a single sample sequenced in a study of CD8+CD57+ T cells in acquired aplastic anemia. Investigators profiled TCR beta VDJ and CDR3 from genomic DNA template. TCRdb used MiXCR to reprocess the reads, holding one entry per CDR3 protein. The sample has about 120,000 distinct CDR3 sequences; 45% to 60% are singletons. Only patients with CD8+CD57+ cell expansion on flow cytometry were chosen for sequencing. Material for sequencing was sorted CD4+, CD8+, or CD8+CD57+ T cells (not recorded which) from PBMCs. The source of these receptors is a human donor with aplastic anemia.

The chain links TRBV15 to TRBJ2-5; a possible D gene is TRBD1 (5 bases). Trimming left V 9 bases short and J 2 bases short, with 13 bases between. The CDR3 runs 13 residues. CDR1 is LNHNV, CDR2 YYDKDF, per germline (reference sequence). CDR3 nucleotide sequence: TGTGCCACTGCTCTGGGGCTTCAAGAGACCCAGTACTTC. Amino acid sequence: CATALGLQETQYF.

This chain joins TRBV29-1 and TRBJ2-2; tentative D call: TRBD1 (6 bases). The CDR3 length is 13 residues. Trimming cost V 7 bases and J 0 bases, with 9 bases left between them. Germline values: CDR1 SQVTM, CDR2 ANQGSEA. Here the CDR3 reads CSGTGTNTGELFF. CDR3 nucleotides: TGCAGCGGCACAGGGACGAACACCGGGGAGCTGTTTTTT.

This clonotype was counted ten times or more. The chain carries TRBV19 and TRBJ1-4; the D is unclear. V was pared by 1 base and J by 8 bases, with 14 bases between. CDR3 size: 15 residues. From germline, CDR1 is LNHDA and CDR2 SQIVND (reference sequence). The CDR3 DNA is TGTGCCAGTAGTATAGGACGGAGAATCAAAGAAAAACTGTTTTTT. Its protein is CASSIGRRIKEKLFF.

The gene calls are TRBV19 and TRBJ2-1, with 14 bases fitting TRBD2. The CDR3 has 15 residues. Per the germline V gene, CDR1 is LNHDA and CDR2 is SQIVND (reference sequence). V dropped 3 bases and J dropped 6; count of bases not matched to a gene: 1. The CDR3 is CASSIGTSGGNEQFF. The CDR3 nucleotides are TGTGCCAGTAGTATCGGGACTAGCGGGGGCAATGAGCAGTTCTTC. The full variable domain, in which reference TRBV19 and TRBJ2-1 provide the parts outside the CDR3, is DGGITQSPKYLFRKEGQNVTLSCEQNLNHDAMYWYRQDPGQGLRLIYYSQIVNDFQKGDIAEGYSVSREKKESFPLTVTSAQKNPTAFYLCASSIGTSGGNEQFFGPGTRLTVL.

This chain uses TRBV2 with TRBJ1-5; D gene uncertain. Germline V gene data show CDR1 as SNHLY and CDR2 as FYNNEI. Trimming removed 5 bases at V and 3 bases at J, with 11 bases between. The CDR3 runs to 14 residues. This CDR3 is CASSQDGINQPQHF. CDR3 DNA sequence: TGTGCCAGCAGTCAGGACGGCATCAATCAGCCCCAGCATTTT.

The V and J genes are TRBV20-1 and TRBJ2-3; 9 nucleotides align to TRBD2. V shed 3 bases, J shed 4 bases, and the junction held 8 bases outside the gene matches. This CDR3 contains 15 residues. Germline V lookup: CDR1 DFQATT, CDR2 SNEGSKA (reference sequence). CDR3 bases: TGCAGTGCTAGGGACCCCCAGCGGGGGGCAGATACGCAGTATTTT. As protein: CSARDPQRGADTQYF.

This chain links TRBV10-2 with TRBJ2-3, with D hard to call. The CDR3 has 14 amino acids. Germline CDR1 is WSHSY and CDR2 is SAAADI. With 3 bases removed from V and 4 bases from J, the gap between germline ends came to 11 bases. In DNA, the CDR3 is TGCGCCAGCAGTGACGTGGGATTATCAGATACGCAGTATTTT. Amino acids: CASSDVGLSDTQYF.

This clonotype came up a few times. V is TRBV5-1 and J is TRBJ2-5, with 12 nucleotides matching TRBD2. This CDR3 region has 19 residues. Unmatched junction bases numbered 17, after V lost 3 bases and J lost 5 bases. Germline V CDR1 and CDR2: SGHRS, YFSETQ. The CDR3, as DNA: TGCGCCAGCAGCTCCCAGGGGGCCGGACTAGCGGGAAGAAAGGAGACCCAGTACTTC. Residues: CASSSQGAGLAGRKETQYF.

CDR3: CASSLERTSTDTQYF. In DNA form, the CDR3 reads TGCGCCAGCAGCTTGGAACGGACTAGCACAGATACGCAGTATTTT. The chain uses TRBV5-1 and TRBJ2-3; tentative D call: TRBD2 (5 bases). Germline loops: CDR1 SGHRS, CDR2 YFSETQ. The CDR3 totals 15 residues. Trimming left V 0 bases short and J 0 bases short, with 8 bases between.

The chain recombines TRBV13 with TRBJ2-5; D might be TRBD1 (6 bases). The CDR3 runs to 15 residues. The V and J ends lost 2 bases and 3 bases respectively, with 13 bases between them. The germline V gene has CDR1 PRHDT and CDR2 FYEKMQ (reference sequence). This CDR3 is CASSLRYRAKETQYF. The CDR3 nucleotides are TGTGCCAGCAGCTTAAGGTACAGGGCAAAAGAGACCCAGTACTTC. The full variable domain, completed using reference TRBV13 and TRBJ2-5, is AAGVIQSPRHLIKEKRETATLKCYPIPRHDTVYWYQQGPGQDPQFLISFYEKMQSDKGSIPDRFSAQQFSDYHSELNMSSLELGDSALYFCASSLRYRAKETQYFGPGTRLLVL.

This clonotype has a single count. This rearrangement joins TRBV2 to TRBJ1-2; TRBD1 is a possible D gene (6 bases). The CDR3 is 14 amino acids. V was shortened by 6 bases and J by 6 bases, with 17 bases between the two germline ends. Germline loops: CDR1 SNHLY, CDR2 FYNNEI. CDR3 sequence: CASSLNRGFDGYTF. In nucleotides, the CDR3 is TGTGCCAGCAGCTTAAATAGGGGGTTTGATGGCTACACCTTC.

Of note for this clonotype: No conserved phenylalanine or tryptophan ends this CDR3, so it is likely a read error. The DNA for the CDR3 is TGTGCCAGTAGTATGAAGCCAGGGTCGTATGGCTACACCCTC. It encodes CASSMKPGSYGYTL. The chain uses TRBV19 and TRBJ1-2; a possible D gene is TRBD1 (5 bases). V was shortened by 3 bases and J by 5 bases, with 13 bases between the two germline ends. Germline V CDR1 and CDR2: LNHDA, SQIVND (reference sequence). The CDR3 is 14 amino acids.

This clonotype was detected a few times. This chain links TRBV6-5 with TRBJ2-5; TRBD2 matches 10 bases. The CDR3 runs 16 residues. With V trimmed by 0 bases and J by 1 base, 2 bases remained unmatched. Looked up from germline, CDR1 is MNHEY and CDR2 is SVGAGI. The CDR3, as DNA: TGTGCCAGCAGTTACTCGACTAGCGGGCCCCAAGAGACCCAGTACTTC. Amino acids: CASSYSTSGPQETQYF.

The genes are TRBV2 and TRBJ2-7, with unresolved D. Looked up from germline, CDR1 is SNHLY and CDR2 is FYNNEI. CDR3 length: 13 amino acids. V lost 6 bases and J 1 base, leaving 10 bases between the germline ends. CDR3 DNA sequence: TGTGCCAGCAGAAAGGGCCGTTCCTACGAGCAGTACTTC. It translates to CASRKGRSYEQYF. The full variable domain, its missing parts supplied by reference TRBV2 and TRBJ2-7, is EPEVTQTPSHQVTQMGQEVILRCVPISNHLYFYWYRQILGQKVEFLVSFYNNEISEKSEIFDDQFSVERPDGSNFTLKIRSTKLEDSAMYFCASRKGRSYEQYFGPGTRLTVT.

The chain recombines TRBV9 with TRBJ2-1; unclear D gene. Germline CDR1 SGDLS, CDR2 YYNGEE. The V end was cut by 0 bases, the J end by 8 bases, with 6 bases between. The CDR3 is 12 residues long. CDR3 in amino acids: CASSVDGDEQFF. The CDR3 nucleotides read TGTGCCAGCAGCGTAGACGGTGATGAGCAGTTCTTC.

The rearrangement links TRBV12-3 or TRBV12-4 to TRBJ1-2, with D possibly being TRBD1 (5 bases). V lost 7 bases and J lost 6, with 24 bases in between. The CDR3 extends over 16 amino acids. DNA of the CDR3: TGTGCCAGCACCGTCGAACGGTGGGGCGAACGAGATGGCTACACCTTC. Its protein is CASTVERWGERDGYTF.

The rearrangement uses TRBV29-1 and TRBJ1-5; possibly TRBD1 for D (5 bases). This CDR3 is built from 13 residues. Germline lookup yields CDR1 SQVTM and CDR2 ANQGSEA. V was cut by 4 bases and J by 1 base, with 8 bases left in between. CDR3 nucleotides: TGCAGCGTTGCCCGGGACAGCAATCAGCCCCAGCATTTT. The encoded protein is CSVARDSNQPQHF.

This clonotype was counted many times. The genes are TRBV27 and TRBJ2-7; the D gene is possibly TRBD2 (6 bases). Germline V gene sequence: CDR1 MNHEY, CDR2 SMNVEV (reference sequence). The CDR3 is 14 amino acids. V was cut by 6 bases and J by 7 bases, with 19 bases left in between. The CDR3, as DNA: TGTGCCAGCAGGACCACCGGGAGCCGGCAAGAGCAGTACTTC. Amino acids: CASRTTGSRQEQYF.

This clonotype was detected once. The chain carries TRBV5-1 and TRBJ1-5; D unclear. Trimming removed 1 base at V and 0 bases at J, with 11 bases between. The CDR3 runs to 16 residues. Germline V gives CDR1 SGHRS, CDR2 YFSETQ. The CDR3 sequence is CASSLLGIDSNQPQHF. The CDR3 DNA follows: TGCGCCAGCAGCTTGCTTGGGATTGATAGCAATCAGCCCCAGCATTTT.

The chain recombines TRBV20-1 with TRBJ2-3, with D unresolved. This CDR3 spans 11 amino acids. The V and J ends lost 7 bases and 2 bases respectively, with 7 bases between them. CDR1 is DFQATT, CDR2 SNEGSKA, per germline (reference sequence). CDR3 sequence (DNA): TGCAGTGGACACTTCACAGATACGCAGTATTTT. Translating it yields CSGHFTDTQYF.

About this clonotype: Just one base apart from a much larger clone, this may be a read error. This chain uses TRBV2 with TRBJ1-1; D remains unclear. Looked up from germline, CDR1 is SNHLY and CDR2 is FYNNEI. With 6 bases removed from V and 1 base from J, the gap between germline ends came to 6 bases. The CDR3 runs 12 residues. The CDR3: CASRWGNTEAFF. The DNA for the CDR3 is TGTGCCAGCAGGTGGGGGAACACTGAAGCTTTCTTT.

V is TRBV7-8 and J is TRBJ2-7; D unresolved. V was trimmed by 2 bases and J by 2 bases, leaving 7 bases between them. The CDR3 has 13 amino acids. Germline loops: CDR1 SGHVS, CDR2 FQNEAQ. This chain's CDR3 is CASSLSGPYEQYF. The CDR3 region has the DNA TGTGCCAGCAGCTTATCAGGTCCCTACGAGCAGTACTTC.

This chain connects TRBV9 to TRBJ1-1; D not resolved. Per germline, CDR1 SGDLS and CDR2 YYNGEE. Trimming removed 2 bases at V and 2 bases at J, with 7 bases between. CDR3 length equals 13 residues. CDR3 in DNA: TGTGCCAGCAGCGTGAGAGTAAACACTGAAGCTTTCTTT. It translates to CASSVRVNTEAFF. The complete variable domain, with remaining parts taken from reference TRBV9 and TRBJ1-1, reads DSGVTQTPKHLITATGQRVTLRCSPRSGDLSVYWYQQSLDQGLQFLIQYYNGEERAKGNILERFSAQQFPDLHSELNLSSLELGDSALYFCASSVRVNTEAFFGQGTRLTVV.

This clonotype was seen a few times. J is TRBJ2-1 and V is TRBV10-1, with a tentative D call TRBD1 (6 bases). Germline CDR1 reads WNHNN; CDR2 reads SYGVQD (reference sequence). Trimming left V 6 bases short and J 4 bases short, with 10 bases between. The CDR3 has 13 residues. CDR3 DNA sequence: TGCGCCAGCAGCGCGGACAGTTACAATGAGCAGTTCTTC. This gives the protein CASSADSYNEQFF.

The rearrangement uses TRBV7-2 and TRBJ2-3, with 8 bases identical to TRBD2. CDR1 is SGHTA and CDR2 is FQGNSA in the germline V gene. The CDR3 contains 14 residues. V lost 7 bases, J lost 8 bases, and 11 bases stayed unmatched. The CDR3 region is CASTGGVGVATQYF. CDR3 bases: TGTGCCAGCACCGGGGGGGTGGGAGTGGCTACGCAGTATTTT.

The V and J genes are TRBV9 and TRBJ1-3; no firm D call. Germline CDR1 SGDLS, CDR2 YYNGEE. The CDR3 runs to 12 residues. V was trimmed by 0 bases and J by 4 bases, leaving 2 bases between them. The chain's CDR3 is CASSVDGNTIYF. The CDR3 DNA reads TGTGCCAGCAGCGTAGACGGAAACACCATATATTTT.

V and J are TRBV29-1 and TRBJ2-5; 7 nucleotides line up with TRBD1. V lost 3 bases, J lost 7 bases, and 11 bases stayed unmatched. CDR3 size: 14 residues. From germline, CDR1 is SQVTM and CDR2 ANQGSEA. DNA for the CDR3: TGCAGCGTTGAGGCCGGGACAGTCGGCGGGACCCAGTACTTC. Translation: CSVEAGTVGGTQYF.

The chain uses TRBV19 and TRBJ1-1; D gene uncertain. The CDR3 spans 11 residues. Per the germline V gene, CDR1 is LNHDA and CDR2 is SQIVND (reference sequence). The germline V and J ends were trimmed by 7 bases and 1 base, with 4 bases remaining between them. CDR3 bases: TGTGCCAGTATTGAGAACACTGAAGCTTTCTTT. This codes for CASIENTEAFF.

The rearrangement links TRBV10-2 to TRBJ1-1; D unclear. The germline V and J ends were trimmed by 8 bases and 0 bases, with 10 bases remaining between them. Per the germline V gene, CDR1 is WSHSY and CDR2 is SAAADI. This CDR3 is built from 13 residues. The CDR3 sequence: CASSEYMNTEAFF. The CDR3 region has the DNA TGCGCCAGCTCCGAATACATGAACACTGAAGCTTTCTTT.

This clonotype was seen ten or more times. The rearrangement links TRBV12-3 or TRBV12-4 to TRBJ2-7; D unresolved. This CDR3 comprises 13 residues. V was cut by 3 bases and J by 0 bases, with 6 bases left in between. Written as DNA, the CDR3 is TGTGCCAGCAGTTTTGGTAGCTCCTACGAGCAGTACTTC. It specifies CASSFGSSYEQYF.

This chain links TRBV29-1 with TRBJ1-2, with TRBD1 matching 8 bases. V shed 6 bases and J 4 bases; nucleotides not matched to a gene: 4. There are 12 residues in the CDR3. Germline assignment: CDR1 SQVTM and CDR2 ANQGSEA. CDR3 DNA sequence: TGCAGCGTCGCGGACAGGGCCTATGGCTACACCTTC. Amino acids: CSVADRAYGYTF.

V usage is TRBV6-1 and J usage is TRBJ1-1; 7 nucleotides match TRBD1. The V segment lost 6 bases and the J segment 4 bases; nucleotides outside the gene matches: 5. The CDR3 contains 13 residues. Looked up from germline, CDR1 is MNHNS and CDR2 is SASEGT. CDR3: CASSDRAGTEAFF. CDR3 DNA sequence: TGTGCCAGCAGCGACAGGGCGGGCACTGAAGCTTTCTTT.